The 32 T cell receptor beta chains listed next were all sequenced from one sample in a study of cytomegalovirus exposure and HLA in healthy donors. Using immunoSEQ multiplex PCR, the repertoire was profiled, and TCRdb retains in-frame clones only, with some absent. The sample lists some 200,000 clones; 70% to 85% were seen once. Material for sequencing was PBMCs. Receptors were obtained from a woman aged 25 to 39 in good health and CMV-seropositive.

The chain couples TRBV6-6 to TRBJ1-2, with 9 bases fitting TRBD1. Germline assignment: CDR1 MNHNY and CDR2 SVGAGI (reference sequence). There are 14 residues in the CDR3. V dropped 7 bases and J dropped 7; count of bases not matched to a gene: 10. The CDR3 region is CASITGGGLGGYTF. DNA of the CDR3: TGTGCCAGCATTACAGGGGGCGGACTGGGTGGCTACACCTTC.

The V gene is TRBV6-5, the J gene TRBJ2-2; no clear D. V lost 4 bases and J 0 bases, leaving 9 bases between the germline ends. The CDR3 runs to 15 residues. Per the germline V gene, CDR1 is MNHEY and CDR2 is SVGAGI. This chain's CDR3 is CASSFLTPNTGELFF. The CDR3 DNA follows: TGTGCCAGCAGTTTCCTAACCCCGAACACCGGGGAGCTGTTTTTT.

J is TRBJ1-4 and V is TRBV29-1; D remains unclear. Germline-derived CDR1 and CDR2 are SQVTM and ANQGSEA. This CDR3 has 14 amino acids. Trimming took 2 bases from V and 3 from J, leaving 10 bases between them. The CDR3 reads CSVEKRASNEKLFF. For the CDR3, the DNA is TGCAGCGTTGAAAAGAGGGCCTCTAATGAAAAACTGTTTTTT.

The chain is built from TRBV2 and TRBJ2-5; D may be TRBD1 (6 bases). Trimming stripped 6 bases from V and 2 bases from J, with 19 bases between. Germline-derived CDR1 and CDR2 are SNHLY and FYNNEI. This CDR3 has 16 amino acids. Written as DNA, the CDR3 is TGTGCCAGCAGCGCCCCCTCGACCGGACAGCAAGAGACCCAGTACTTC. It yields the protein CASSAPSTGQQETQYF.

A few counts support this clone. The chain joins TRBV7-8 to TRBJ2-7; D is perhaps TRBD1 (7 bases). The germline CDR1 and CDR2 sequences are SGHVS and FQNEAQ. CDR3 length: 15 residues. V was shortened by 1 base and J by 1 base, with 11 bases between the two germline ends. In nucleotides, the CDR3 is TGTGCCAGCAGCTTAGGATCAGGGGGGTCCTACGAGCAGTACTTC. Encoded protein: CASSLGSGGSYEQYF.

This clone was found a few times. This chain joins TRBV11-3 and TRBJ2-7; D is ambiguous. The germline V and J ends were trimmed by 3 bases and 3 bases, with 12 bases remaining between them. This CDR3 has 14 amino acids. Germline values: CDR1 SGHNT, CDR2 YENEEA. The CDR3 coding sequence is TGTGCCAGCAGCTTCTCAGGATTGGGCTACGAGCAGTACTTC. This sequence encodes CASSFSGLGYEQYF.

This clone was picked up one time. This chain uses TRBV6-6 with TRBJ1-5; unclear D gene. The germline V gene has CDR1 MNHNY and CDR2 SVGAGI (reference sequence). The CDR3 extends over 13 amino acids. The germline V and J ends were trimmed by 6 bases and 0 bases, with 6 bases remaining between them. In nucleotides, the CDR3 is TGTGCCAGCAGCCCCTATAGCAATCAGCCCCAGCATTTT. This codes for CASSPYSNQPQHF.

J is TRBJ2-7 and V is TRBV27; D unresolved. The CDR3 consists of 13 residues. Trimming took off 3 bases at V and 3 bases at J, with 9 bases between the two ends. Germline V gene sequence: CDR1 MNHEY, CDR2 SMNVEV (reference sequence). DNA for the CDR3: TGTGCCAGCAGTTTTTTTTCCGGCTACGAGCAGTACTTC. This translates into CASSFFSGYEQYF.

This clone has only one observation. The J gene is TRBJ2-6, the V gene TRBV7-2, with 10 bases that match TRBD1. Germline V gene data show CDR1 as SGHTA and CDR2 as FQGNSA. The CDR3 contains 17 residues. With 5 bases clipped from V and 2 bases from J, the junction kept 6 bases outside the gene matches. CDR3 DNA sequence: TGTGCCAGCAGCGAGACAGGGGGCGCTGCTGGGGCCAACGTCCTGACTTTC. This translates into CASSETGGAAGANVLTF.

This sequence joins TRBV15 and TRBJ2-7; TRBD2 is a possible D gene (5 bases). The CDR3 consists of 15 residues. The germline CDR1 and CDR2 sequences are LNHNV and YYDKDF (reference sequence). Between the trimmed V and J ends, which lost 0 bases and 2 bases, there was a span of 11 bases. CDR3 in amino acids: CATSRDLSGPYEQYF. CDR3 nucleotides: TGTGCCACCAGCAGAGATTTGAGCGGTCCCTACGAGCAGTACTTC.

The gene calls are TRBV28 and TRBJ2-3; D might be TRBD2 (9 bases). The germline V gene has CDR1 MDHEN and CDR2 SYDVKM. The ends were cut back, 4 bases at V and 6 bases at J, with 26 bases in the middle. The CDR3 has 18 residues. CDR3 amino acids: CASSSPPGLAQGADTQYF. The CDR3 DNA reads TGTGCCAGCAGTTCCCCGCCGGGACTAGCCCAGGGGGCGGATACGCAGTATTTT.

The chain has TRBV9 and TRBJ1-2, with unresolved D. Germline lookup yields CDR1 SGDLS and CDR2 YYNGEE. Trimming cost V 2 bases and J 8 bases, with 10 bases left between them. The CDR3 is 12 amino acids. CDR3 region: CASSVEGYGYTF. The CDR3 DNA reads as TGTGCCAGCAGCGTGGAGGGCTACGGCTACACCTTC.

The CDR3, as DNA: TGCGCCAGCAGCCAACCTACTAGCGACACCGGGGAGCTGTTTTTT. It specifies CASSQPTSDTGELFF. This chain joins TRBV4-1 and TRBJ2-2, with 7 nucleotides matching TRBD2. Germline CDR1 MGHRA, CDR2 YSYEKL. This CDR3 contains 15 residues. Germline trimming cut 2 bases from V and 3 bases from J; bases unmatched to any gene: 3.

CDR3 protein: CAWSDGALNGYTF. CDR3 in DNA: TGTGCCTGGAGCGATGGGGCCCTTAATGGCTACACCTTC. The chain recombines TRBV30 with TRBJ1-2, with D possibly TRBD1 on 5 matching bases. The CDR3 has 13 amino acids. V dropped 3 bases and J dropped 6 bases, with 14 bases sitting between them. Germline V CDR1 and CDR2: GTSNPN, SVGIG (reference sequence). Filled out from reference TRBV30 and TRBJ1-2, the complete variable domain reads SQTIHQWPATLVQPVGSPLSLECTVEGTSNPNLYWYRQAAGRGLQLLFYSVGIGQISSEVPQNLSASRPQDRQFILSSKKLLLSDSGFYLCAWSDGALNGYTFGSGTRLTVV.

This chain uses TRBV5-6 with TRBJ1-2; the D gene is possibly TRBD1 (5 bases). The CDR3 spans 16 residues. V was cut by 4 bases and J by 3 bases, with 19 bases left in between. CDR1 is SGHDT, CDR2 YYEEEE, per germline. CDR3 DNA: TGTGCCAGCAGCCCAAAGTCCACCCGACAGTACTATGGCTACACCTTC. This translates into CASSPKSTRQYYGYTF.

The rearrangement joins TRBV5-8 to TRBJ2-1, with a weak D call TRBD1 (6 bases). The CDR3 is 15 residues long. Trimming cost V 2 bases and J 2 bases, with 11 bases left between them. The V gene's germline CDR1 is SGHTS and CDR2 YDEGEE. For the CDR3, the DNA is TGTGCCAGCAGCTTTTACAGGGTCACCTACAATGAGCAGTTCTTC. Protein sequence: CASSFYRVTYNEQFF.

This clone was observed once. V and J are TRBV30 and TRBJ1-5, with D maybe TRBD1 (6 bases). CDR3 length: 16 amino acids. Germline V CDR1 and CDR2: GTSNPN, SVGIG (reference sequence). Trimming took off 0 bases at V and 4 bases at J, with 16 bases between the two ends. The CDR3 nucleotides read TGTGCCTGGAGTGTATACGGCAGGGGCCTGAATCAGCCCCAGCATTTT. Translating gives CAWSVYGRGLNQPQHF.

The rearrangement joins TRBV28 to TRBJ2-7; 16 nucleotides align to TRBD2. V dropped 3 bases and J dropped 0; count of bases not matched to a gene: 8. From germline, CDR1 is MDHEN and CDR2 SYDVKM. The CDR3 runs 19 residues. The CDR3 loop is CASSFVPGLAGGPSYEQYF. CDR3 nucleotide sequence: TGTGCCAGCAGTTTCGTCCCGGGACTAGCGGGAGGGCCCTCCTACGAGCAGTACTTC. Full variable domain (remainder filled in from reference TRBV28 and TRBJ2-7): DVKVTQSSRYLVKRTGEKVFLECVQDMDHENMFWYRQDPGLGLRLIYFSYDVKMKEKGDIPEGYSVSREKKERFSLILESASTNQTSMYLCASSFVPGLAGGPSYEQYFGPGTRLTVT.

The V call is TRBV19, the J call TRBJ1-2, with D unclear. The CDR3 is made up of 14 amino acids. V was clipped by 7 bases and J by 4 bases, with 16 bases between them. Germline V gene lookup returns CDR1 LNHDA and CDR2 SQIVND (reference sequence). CDR3 sequence: CASIPSGLSYGYTF. CDR3 sequence (DNA): TGTGCCAGTATCCCATCCGGGTTAAGCTATGGCTACACCTTC.

J is TRBJ1-4 and V is TRBV2; unclear D gene. This CDR3 is 14 amino acids long. Trimming removed 5 bases from V and 3 bases from J, with 10 bases in between. CDR1 and CDR2 from the germline V gene are SNHLY and FYNNEI. Here the CDR3 reads CASSMRLANEKLFF. CDR3 sequence (DNA): TGTGCCAGCAGTATGAGGTTAGCTAATGAAAAACTGTTTTTT.

The chain couples TRBV5-1 to TRBJ2-1; TRBD2 agrees at 13 bases. CDR1 is SGHRS and CDR2 is YFSETQ in the germline V gene. The CDR3 has 16 amino acids. V trimming: 5 bases; J trimming: 10 bases; junction bases outside the gene matches: 12. CDR3 DNA sequence: TGCGCCAGCAGGCCAGATACCGGGACTAGCGGGACCGAGCAGTTCTTC. It encodes CASRPDTGTSGTEQFF.

J is TRBJ2-7 and V is TRBV28; maybe TRBD2 (5 bases). Between the trimmed V and J ends, which lost 8 bases and 2 bases, there was a span of 16 bases. The CDR3 length is 14 residues. The V gene's germline CDR1 is MDHEN and CDR2 SYDVKM. CDR3 sequence reads: CASVEGRSAYEQYF. As DNA, the CDR3 is TGTGCCAGCGTAGAAGGGAGATCAGCCTACGAGCAGTACTTC. Combining the CDR3 with reference TRBV28 and TRBJ2-7 gives the whole variable domain DVKVTQSSRYLVKRTGEKVFLECVQDMDHENMFWYRQDPGLGLRLIYFSYDVKMKEKGDIPEGYSVSREKKERFSLILESASTNQTSMYLCASVEGRSAYEQYFGPGTRLTVT.

V is TRBV5-1 and J is TRBJ1-1; 7 bases are shared with TRBD1. Trimming cost V 4 bases and J 7 bases; bases outside gene matches: 13. This CDR3 comprises 15 residues. Germline-derived CDR1 and CDR2 are SGHRS and YFSETQ. The CDR3 loop is CASSPVFEGAIEAFF. CDR3 sequence (DNA): TGCGCCAGCAGCCCGGTCTTCGAGGGGGCGATTGAAGCTTTCTTT.

This clone was observed a handful of times. This sequence joins TRBV27 and TRBJ1-2; D call uncertain. Germline CDR1 MNHEY, CDR2 SMNVEV (reference sequence). V was cut by 3 bases and J by 5 bases, with 10 bases left in between. The CDR3 runs to 13 residues. CDR3 in DNA: TGTGCCAGCAGTTTTCGGGATCGGTATGGCTACACCTTC. Residues: CASSFRDRYGYTF.

A single count supports this clone. The V call is TRBV7-8, the J call TRBJ2-1; possible D gene TRBD2, 5 bases. The germline V gene has CDR1 SGHVS and CDR2 FQNEAQ. V was clipped by 1 base and J by 9 bases, with 7 bases between them. This CDR3 contains 12 residues. The CDR3 sequence: CASSLGGGEQFF. The CDR3 DNA follows: TGTGCCAGCAGCTTAGGCGGAGGTGAGCAGTTCTTC.

The chain is built from TRBV25-1 and TRBJ2-1; 11 positions agree with TRBD2. V lost 3 bases to trimming and J lost 12 bases; unmatched junction nucleotides: 10. CDR1 and CDR2 (germline): MGHDK, SYGVNS. CDR3 size: 15 residues. Here the CDR3 DNA reads TGTGCCAGCAGTGATCCCTCGACTAGCGGGAACGTGCAGTTCTTC. It yields the protein CASSDPSTSGNVQFF.

This clone appeared a few times. The chain links TRBV6-5 to TRBJ2-7, with TRBD1 matching over 7 bases. Looked up from germline, CDR1 is MNHEY and CDR2 is SVGAGI. V was clipped by 0 bases and J by 9 bases; unmatched bases: 11. CDR3 size: 15 residues. The CDR3 reads CASSYSTGQVTGQYF. CDR3 sequence (DNA): TGTGCCAGCAGTTACTCGACTGGACAGGTGACGGGGCAGTACTTC.

The J gene is TRBJ1-1, the V gene TRBV27; D unresolved. Per germline, CDR1 MNHEY and CDR2 SMNVEV (reference sequence). The CDR3 totals 14 residues. Trimming took off 6 bases at V and 6 bases at J, with 17 bases between the two ends. The DNA for the CDR3 is TGTGCCAGCAGGTACCGCGAGGGCGCCGCTGAAGCTTTCTTT. It encodes CASRYREGAAEAFF.

This chain links TRBV6-5 with TRBJ1-5; tentatively, D is TRBD1 (5 bases). This CDR3 contains 12 residues. The germline V and J ends were trimmed by 5 bases and 10 bases, with 12 bases remaining between them. Germline lookup yields CDR1 MNHEY and CDR2 SVGAGI. The CDR3 DNA sequence: TGTGCCAGCAGTCCCCGGGGGGGACCCCAGCATTTT. The encoded protein is CASSPRGGPQHF.

This clone has more than one count but fewer than ten. The chain links TRBV2 to TRBJ1-5, with 9 bases identical to TRBD1. The CDR3 spans 16 residues. V lost 5 bases, J lost 1 base, and 6 bases stayed unmatched. The germline V gene encodes CDR1 SNHLY and CDR2 FYNNEI. The DNA for the CDR3 is TGTGCCAGCAGTCCGGGACAGGGTTTAAGCAATCAGCCCCAGCATTTT. Protein sequence: CASSPGQGLSNQPQHF.

The chain couples TRBV28 to TRBJ2-7, with TRBD2 matching 9 bases. The junction had 9 bases not matched to a gene; V was cut back by 6 bases and J by 0 bases. Looked up from germline, CDR1 is MDHEN and CDR2 is SYDVKM. This CDR3 is built from 16 residues. In nucleotides, the CDR3 is TGTGCCAGCAGCTCAAGCAGTAGCGGGAGCTCCTACGAGCAGTACTTC. Translation gives CASSSSSSGSSYEQYF.

The chain uses TRBV9 and TRBJ2-2; D unclear. The CDR3 length is 21 residues. The ends were cut back, 0 bases at V and 5 bases at J, with 29 bases in the middle. Looked up from germline, CDR1 is SGDLS and CDR2 is YYNGEE. The chain's CDR3 is CASSVENSIRLSLSPTGELFF. Here the CDR3 DNA reads TGTGCCAGCAGCGTAGAAAATTCAATCCGACTTTCTCTAAGCCCTACCGGGGAGCTGTTTTTT. The whole variable domain, remainder taken from reference TRBV9 and TRBJ2-2, is DSGVTQTPKHLITATGQRVTLRCSPRSGDLSVYWYQQSLDQGLQFLIQYYNGEERAKGNILERFSAQQFPDLHSELNLSSLELGDSALYFCASSVENSIRLSLSPTGELFFGEGSRLTVL.